These 32 T cell receptor beta chains originate from one sample sequenced in a study of blood T cells in healthy people across ages. Next came a second PCR, run for about 7 to 11 cycles, which used a sample-barcoded 5' primer along with a J-beta primer mix. Using its own MiXCR run on the 5' RACE reads, TCRdb lists one record per CDR3 protein. Here the sample spans around 1,800,000 distinct CDR3 sequences, 39% being singletons. The sample comprised blood. The source of these receptors is a human donor in good health.

This clonotype came up a few times. The V gene is TRBV29-1, the J gene TRBJ1-1, with no clear D. With 4 bases removed from V and 4 bases from J, the gap between germline ends came to 16 bases. From germline, CDR1 is SQVTM and CDR2 ANQGSEA. CDR3 size: 14 residues. CDR3 sequence reads: CSVAGSYGSTEAFF. The CDR3 region has the DNA TGCAGCGTTGCCGGGAGTTATGGTAGCACTGAAGCTTTCTTT.

The V gene is TRBV19, the J gene TRBJ1-5, with D possibly being TRBD1 (5 bases). This CDR3 is 15 amino acids long. Germline-derived CDR1 and CDR2 are LNHDA and SQIVND (reference sequence). V was pared by 5 bases and J by 7 bases, with 18 bases between. In nucleotides, the CDR3 is TGTGCCAGTAGTGCCCTGGACAACGGGTTCCAGCCCCAGCATTTT. This encodes CASSALDNGFQPQHF. The entire variable domain, with the rest obtained from reference TRBV19 and TRBJ1-5, is as follows: DGGITQSPKYLFRKEGQNVTLSCEQNLNHDAMYWYRQDPGQGLRLIYYSQIVNDFQKGDIAEGYSVSREKKESFPLTVTSAQKNPTAFYLCASSALDNGFQPQHFGDGTRLSIL.

V usage is TRBV20-1 and J usage is TRBJ1-1; D possibly corresponds to TRBD1 (5 bases). V was shortened by 6 bases and J by 3 bases, with 14 bases between the two germline ends. Germline CDR1 reads DFQATT; CDR2 reads SNEGSKA (reference sequence). The length of the CDR3 is 13 residues. The CDR3 is CSAAGSGHTEAFF. The CDR3 bases are TGCAGTGCCGCCGGGTCAGGGCACACTGAAGCTTTCTTT.

The genes are TRBV7-9 and TRBJ2-1; D unresolved. V was cut by 5 bases and J by 6 bases, with 20 bases left in between. CDR1 and CDR2 (germline): SEHNR, FQNEAQ (reference sequence). This CDR3 is built from 16 residues. The CDR3 protein is CASSPLGGVFCNEQFF. In nucleotides, the CDR3 is TGTGCCAGCAGCCCTTTAGGTGGGGTCTTCTGCAATGAGCAGTTCTTC.

This clonotype was counted at least ten times. This CDR3 reads CSVYTPQETQYF. The CDR3 DNA reads TGCAGCGTCTACACCCCCCAAGAGACCCAGTACTTC. The V gene is TRBV29-1, the J gene TRBJ2-5; no reliable D call. V lost 6 bases and J 1 base, leaving 9 bases between the germline ends. CDR3 length: 12 amino acids. Germline V gives CDR1 SQVTM, CDR2 ANQGSEA.

V usage is TRBV12-3 or TRBV12-4 and J usage is TRBJ2-7, with 7 positions matching TRBD1. CDR3 length equals 13 residues. V lost 6 bases, J lost 6 bases, and 8 bases stayed unmatched. CDR3 protein: CASRQTGVGEQYF. For the CDR3, the DNA is TGTGCCAGCAGACAAACAGGGGTTGGCGAGCAGTACTTC.

Only a few counts were recorded for this clonotype. The rearrangement uses TRBV24-1 and TRBJ2-1, with D possibly matching TRBD2 (7 bases). This CDR3 has 15 residues. V lost 3 bases to trimming and J lost 3 bases, with 11 bases between them. Germline CDR1 KGHDR, CDR2 SFDVKD. CDR3 DNA sequence: TGTGCCACCAGTGATGTCGGGGGGCTCTACAATGAGCAGTTCTTC. Residues: CATSDVGGLYNEQFF.

This chain connects TRBV20-1 to TRBJ2-1; 8 bases map to TRBD2. J was trimmed by 1 base and V by 0 bases; bases with no gene match: 2. Germline V gives CDR1 DFQATT, CDR2 SNEGSKA (reference sequence). The CDR3 runs to 15 residues. The CDR3 spells CSARDREGSYNEQFF. In DNA form, the CDR3 reads TGCAGTGCTAGAGATCGGGAGGGGTCCTACAATGAGCAGTTCTTC.

The rearrangement uses TRBV4-3 and TRBJ1-2; maybe TRBD1 (5 bases). The V end was cut by 1 base, the J end by 3 bases, with 18 bases between. Germline V gene data show CDR1 as LGHNA and CDR2 as YSLEER. The CDR3 has 17 amino acids. In DNA, the CDR3 is TGCGCCAGCAGCCAAGGTGGGTGGCAGGGTAACGACTATGGCTACACCTTC. It yields the protein CASSQGGWQGNDYGYTF.

This chain links TRBV7-9 with TRBJ1-1, with D unresolved. This CDR3 is 15 amino acids long. Germline-derived CDR1 and CDR2 are SEHNR and FQNEAQ (reference sequence). Trimming stripped 1 base from V and 1 base from J, with 10 bases between. The CDR3 here is CASSLGRPQNTEAFF. The CDR3 coding sequence is TGTGCCAGCAGCTTAGGCCGGCCCCAGAACACTGAAGCTTTCTTT.

This clonotype was seen a few times. The chain is built from TRBV29-1 and TRBJ2-7; perhaps TRBD2 as D (7 bases). Trimming removed 7 bases at V and 2 bases at J, with 18 bases between. The germline CDR1 and CDR2 sequences are SQVTM and ANQGSEA. There are 14 residues in the CDR3. The CDR3 loop reads CSARGAQLTYEQYF. The CDR3 coding sequence is TGCAGCGCACGGGGGGCCCAACTAACCTACGAGCAGTACTTC.

This clonotype was seen more than once but under ten times. This chain uses TRBV7-2 with TRBJ2-7; 8 positions agree with TRBD2. With V trimmed by 3 bases and J by 5 bases, 6 bases remained unmatched. The CDR3 has 14 residues. Germline V gene data show CDR1 as SGHTA and CDR2 as FQGNSA. The CDR3 nucleotides are TGTGCCAGCAGCTTGAGTTTCGGGAGGGACGAGCAGTACTTC. Translating gives CASSLSFGRDEQYF.

This clonotype showed up many times. V gene TRBV6-2 or TRBV6-3 combines with J gene TRBJ2-7; D gene unclear. Deletions cut 0 bases from V and 1 base from J, with 7 bases between. CDR1 MNHEY and CDR2 SVGEGT come from the germline V gene. This CDR3 spans 14 amino acids. CDR3 DNA: TGTGCCAGCAGTTACTCGGGGTTATCCTACGAGCAGTACTTC. Translating gives CASSYSGLSYEQYF.

This rearrangement joins TRBV7-8 to TRBJ1-5; 7 bases are shared with TRBD1. The ends lost 4 bases at V and 0 bases at J; junction bases unmatched: 6. The CDR3 totals 16 residues. In germline, CDR1 is SGHVS, CDR2 FQNEAQ. CDR3 loop: CASSSHRGGSNQPQHF. In DNA, the CDR3 is TGTGCCAGCAGCTCCCACAGGGGTGGTAGCAATCAGCCCCAGCATTTT.

The genes are TRBV2 and TRBJ1-2; a possible D gene is TRBD1 (6 bases). This CDR3 is 15 amino acids long. The germline V gene encodes CDR1 SNHLY and CDR2 FYNNEI. V was shortened by 7 bases and J by 5 bases, with 20 bases between the two germline ends. CDR3 sequence: CASTPLGGQIYGYTF. The CDR3 nucleotides are TGTGCCAGCACTCCTTTAGGGGGGCAGATTTATGGCTACACCTTC.

As regards this clonotype: The missing conserved phenylalanine or tryptophan at the end of this CDR3 makes a read error likely. V and J are TRBV4-3 and TRBJ2-3; D is ambiguous. CDR1 LGHNA and CDR2 YSLEER come from the germline V gene. The ends were cut back, 0 bases at V and 7 bases at J, with 8 bases in the middle. The CDR3 has 13 amino acids. The CDR3 region is CASSQDNANTQYL. The CDR3 region has the DNA TGCGCCAGCAGCCAAGATAACGCGAATACGCAGTATTTG.

V and J are TRBV24-1 and TRBJ2-1; TRBD2 aligns across 9 bases. V was pared by 3 bases and J by 3 bases, with 5 bases of the junction left unmatched. CDR3 length: 16 amino acids. CDR1 is KGHDR, CDR2 SFDVKD, per germline. CDR3 amino acids: CATSDAGGAVYNEQFF. The DNA of the CDR3 is TGTGCCACCAGTGATGCGGGGGGGGCGGTCTACAATGAGCAGTTCTTC.

The table lists this clonotype with a few counts. The chain carries TRBV6-2 or TRBV6-3 and TRBJ1-5, with D perhaps TRBD1 (6 bases). V was pared by 8 bases and J by 10 bases, with 15 bases between. Germline V gene sequence: CDR1 MNHEY, CDR2 SVGEGT. CDR3 length equals 12 residues. The CDR3 DNA reads TGTGCCAGCCGGGACATAGATCTCCCCCAGCATTTT. Protein: CASRDIDLPQHF.

CDR3 DNA: TGTGCCAGCAGCTCCTTTTCGCGGGGGACCTGGAGGGCGGGGCAGTTCTTC. This sequence encodes CASSSFSRGTWRAGQFF. The gene calls are TRBV7-9 and TRBJ2-1; TRBD2 aligns across 7 bases. The CDR3 is 17 residues long. V lost 4 bases and J lost 12; bases outside the gene matches: 21. Per germline, CDR1 SEHNR and CDR2 FQNEAQ (reference sequence).

This clonotype came up a few times. This chain joins TRBV27 and TRBJ2-7, with D perhaps being TRBD1 or TRBD2 (6 bases each). The CDR3 has 15 amino acids. Between the trimmed V and J ends, which lost 4 bases and 2 bases, there was a span of 15 bases. The germline V gene has CDR1 MNHEY and CDR2 SMNVEV (reference sequence). For the CDR3, the DNA is TGTGCCAGCAGTTGGGGGGCGGAAAAAGCCTACGAGCAGTACTTC. Its protein product is CASSWGAEKAYEQYF.

This clonotype was counted ten times or more. The rearrangement links TRBV7-2 to TRBJ2-4, with a possible D match to TRBD2 (5 bases). Per the germline V gene, CDR1 is SGHTA and CDR2 is FQGNSA. With 7 bases removed from V and 5 bases from J, the gap between germline ends came to 12 bases. The CDR3 has 13 amino acids. The CDR3 reads CASKSGNENIQYF. The CDR3 DNA sequence: TGTGCCAGCAAGTCCGGGAATGAAAACATTCAGTACTTC.

V and J are TRBV24-1 and TRBJ2-1; 9 positions agree with TRBD1. This CDR3 is 15 amino acids long. Germline assignment: CDR1 KGHDR and CDR2 SFDVKD. Trimming cost V 4 bases and J 6 bases; bases outside gene matches: 6. The CDR3 here is CATSEAGTGINEQFF. The CDR3 bases are TGTGCCACCAGTGAAGCCGGGACAGGGATCAATGAGCAGTTCTTC.

The chain couples TRBV30 to TRBJ2-3; maybe TRBD2 (5 bases). The CDR3 runs to 13 residues. V lost 0 bases to trimming and J lost 8 bases, with 12 bases between them. Per the germline V gene, CDR1 is GTSNPN and CDR2 is SVGIG (reference sequence). Here the CDR3 DNA reads TGTGCCTGGAGTGTCGGACTGAGTGGTACGCAGTATTTT. Protein: CAWSVGLSGTQYF. The variable domain in full, completed from reference TRBV30 and TRBJ2-3, reads SQTIHQWPATLVQPVGSPLSLECTVEGTSNPNLYWYRQAAGRGLQLLFYSVGIGQISSEVPQNLSASRPQDRQFILSSKKLLLSDSGFYLCAWSVGLSGTQYFGPGTRLTVL.

This chain uses TRBV12-3 or TRBV12-4 with TRBJ1-2, with D hard to call. V was pared by 7 bases and J by 0 bases, with 12 bases between. The CDR3 is made up of 14 amino acids. The CDR3 bases are TGTGCCAGCACCATAGGGTCAGCTAACTATGGCTACACCTTC. Its translation is CASTIGSANYGYTF.

This clonotype was counted only a few times. This sequence joins TRBV7-8 and TRBJ2-7; TRBD1 might be the D (6 bases). Trimming removed 3 bases at V and 2 bases at J, with 20 bases between. The germline V gene encodes CDR1 SGHVS and CDR2 FQNEAQ. The CDR3 is made up of 17 amino acids. CDR3 residues: CASSFRSGQTDTYEQYF. CDR3 DNA sequence: TGTGCCAGCAGCTTTAGGAGTGGACAGACCGATACCTACGAGCAGTACTTC.

This clonotype has just a few counts. The V gene is TRBV20-1, the J gene TRBJ1-1, with D uncertain. Trimming cost V 0 bases and J 7 bases, with 6 bases left between them. The V gene's germline CDR1 is DFQATT and CDR2 SNEGSKA (reference sequence). CDR3 length: 11 residues. The CDR3 DNA reads as TGCAGTGCTAGAGATATCTATGAAGCTTTCTTT. Encoded protein: CSARDIYEAFF.

The chain carries TRBV29-1 and TRBJ2-3; D perhaps matches TRBD1 (6 bases). The CDR3 length is 15 residues. The germline V gene encodes CDR1 SQVTM and CDR2 ANQGSEA. V lost 1 base and J lost 2, with 13 bases in between. The DNA for the CDR3 is TGCAGCGTTGAAGCAGGGACATATGCCACAGATACGCAGTATTTT. This sequence encodes CSVEAGTYATDTQYF.

The table lists this clonotype with a few counts. This chain's CDR3 is CSARDLSGGRYNEQFF. The CDR3 region has the DNA TGCAGTGCTAGAGATCTCTCAGGGGGCAGGTACAATGAGCAGTTCTTC. The genes are TRBV20-1 and TRBJ2-1, with TRBD1 matching 8 bases. Germline CDR1 reads DFQATT; CDR2 reads SNEGSKA (reference sequence). J lost 4 bases, V lost 0 bases, and 8 bases had no gene match. This CDR3 contains 16 residues.

The V call is TRBV7-8, the J call TRBJ2-7; D is unclear. The V end lost 3 bases, the J end lost 3 bases, and 9 bases lay between the germline ends. From germline, CDR1 is SGHVS and CDR2 FQNEAQ. This CDR3 spans 13 amino acids. CDR3 protein: CASSFNSVYEQYF. Written as DNA, the CDR3 is TGTGCCAGCAGCTTTAATTCAGTCTACGAGCAGTACTTC.

The chain employs TRBV3-1 and TRBJ2-3; D remains unclear. In germline, CDR1 is LGHDT, CDR2 YNNKEL (reference sequence). This CDR3 is built from 16 residues. Trimming cost V 4 bases and J 0 bases, with 14 bases left between them. CDR3 coding DNA: TGTGCCAGCAGCCCGACCCAAATAGACAGCACAGATACGCAGTATTTT. Amino acids: CASSPTQIDSTDTQYF.

This clonotype was detected a few times. The chain employs TRBV20-1 and TRBJ1-2, with D tentatively TRBD1 (6 bases). Trimming shortened V by 6 bases and J by 4 bases, and 18 bases separated the two germline ends. Per the germline V gene, CDR1 is DFQATT and CDR2 is SNEGSKA (reference sequence). The CDR3 runs to 14 residues. The CDR3 sequence: CSATSGGPGYGYTF. For the CDR3, the DNA is TGCAGTGCGACCAGTGGGGGGCCTGGCTATGGCTACACCTTC.

There are a few counts of this clonotype. The V and J genes are TRBV18 and TRBJ2-1, with D unresolved. The V and J ends lost 0 bases and 0 bases respectively, with 6 bases between them. CDR1 is KGHSH and CDR2 is LQKENI in the germline V gene. The CDR3 totals 15 residues. In DNA, the CDR3 is TGTGCCAGCTCACCACCAGGGAACTCCTACAATGAGCAGTTCTTC. The encoded protein is CASSPPGNSYNEQFF.